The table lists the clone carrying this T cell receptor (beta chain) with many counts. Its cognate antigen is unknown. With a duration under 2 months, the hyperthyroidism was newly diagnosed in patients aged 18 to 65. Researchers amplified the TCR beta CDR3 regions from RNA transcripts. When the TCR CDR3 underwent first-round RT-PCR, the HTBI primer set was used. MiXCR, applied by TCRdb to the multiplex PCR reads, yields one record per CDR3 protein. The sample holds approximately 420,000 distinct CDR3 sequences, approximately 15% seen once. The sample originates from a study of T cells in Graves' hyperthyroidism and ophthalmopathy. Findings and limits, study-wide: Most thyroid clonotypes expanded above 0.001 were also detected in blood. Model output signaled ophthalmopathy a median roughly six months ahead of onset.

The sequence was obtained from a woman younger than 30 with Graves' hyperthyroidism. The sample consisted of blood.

In DNA, the CDR3 is TGTGCCAGCAGCCCGGGACGAAGGGCCAATGAGCAGTTCTTC. It encodes CASSPGRRANEQFF. The rearrangement uses TRBV7-3 and TRBJ2-1; D assignment may be TRBD1 or TRBD2 (5 bases each). The germline V and J ends were trimmed by 5 bases and 6 bases, with 14 bases remaining between them. Per the germline V gene, CDR1 is SGHTA and CDR2 is FQGTGA. The CDR3 contains 14 residues.